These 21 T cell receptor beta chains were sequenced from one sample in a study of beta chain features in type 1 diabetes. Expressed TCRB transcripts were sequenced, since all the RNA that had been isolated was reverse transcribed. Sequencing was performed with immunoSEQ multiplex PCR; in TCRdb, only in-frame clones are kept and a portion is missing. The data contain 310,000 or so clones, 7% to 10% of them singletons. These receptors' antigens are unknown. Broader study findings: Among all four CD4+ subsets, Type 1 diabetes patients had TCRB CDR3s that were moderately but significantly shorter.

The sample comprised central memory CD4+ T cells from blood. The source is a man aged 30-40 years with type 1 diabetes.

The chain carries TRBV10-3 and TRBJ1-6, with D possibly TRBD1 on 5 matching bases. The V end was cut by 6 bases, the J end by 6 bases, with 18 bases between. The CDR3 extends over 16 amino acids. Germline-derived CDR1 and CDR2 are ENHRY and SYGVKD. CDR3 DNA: TGTGCCATCAGGGGGGGAGGGACCGATTCTAATTCACCCCTCCACTTT. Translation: CAIRGGGTDSNSPLHF.

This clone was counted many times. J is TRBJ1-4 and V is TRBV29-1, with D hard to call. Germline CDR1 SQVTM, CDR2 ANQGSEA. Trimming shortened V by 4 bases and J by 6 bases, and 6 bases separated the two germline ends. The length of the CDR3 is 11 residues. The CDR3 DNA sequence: TGCAGCGTTGTTCTGGATGAAAAACTGTTTTTT. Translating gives CSVVLDEKLFF.

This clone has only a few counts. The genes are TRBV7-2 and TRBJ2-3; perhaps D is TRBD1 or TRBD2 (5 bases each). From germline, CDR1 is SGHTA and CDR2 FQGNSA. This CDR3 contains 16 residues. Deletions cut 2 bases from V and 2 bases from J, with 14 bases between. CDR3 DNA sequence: TGTGCCAGCAGCTTACGGGGAAGGGGATTCACAGATACGCAGTATTTT. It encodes CASSLRGRGFTDTQYF.

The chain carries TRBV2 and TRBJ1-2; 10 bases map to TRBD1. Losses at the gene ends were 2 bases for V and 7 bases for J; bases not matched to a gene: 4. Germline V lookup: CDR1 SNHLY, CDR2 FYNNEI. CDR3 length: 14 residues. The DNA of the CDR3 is TGTGCCAGCAGTGAAAGGACAGGGGGAGGTGGCTACACCTTC. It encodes CASSERTGGGGYTF.

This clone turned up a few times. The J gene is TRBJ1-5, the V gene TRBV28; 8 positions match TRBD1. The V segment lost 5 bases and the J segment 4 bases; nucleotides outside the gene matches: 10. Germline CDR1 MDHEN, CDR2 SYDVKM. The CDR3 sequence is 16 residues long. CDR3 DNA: TGTGCCAGCAGTCCCAGGACAGGGTCTAGGAATCAGCCCCAGCATTTT. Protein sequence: CASSPRTGSRNQPQHF.

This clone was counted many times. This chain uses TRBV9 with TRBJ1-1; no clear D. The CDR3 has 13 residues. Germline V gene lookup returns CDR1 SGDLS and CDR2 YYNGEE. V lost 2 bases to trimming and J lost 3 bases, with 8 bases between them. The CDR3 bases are TGTGCCAGCAGCGTCACAGATTACACTGAAGCTTTCTTT. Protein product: CASSVTDYTEAFF.

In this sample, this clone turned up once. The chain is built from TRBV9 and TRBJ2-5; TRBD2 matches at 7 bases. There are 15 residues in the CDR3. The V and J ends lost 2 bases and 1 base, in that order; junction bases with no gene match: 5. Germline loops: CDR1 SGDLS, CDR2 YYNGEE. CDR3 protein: CASSVMGLLQETQYF. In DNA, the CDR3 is TGTGCCAGCAGCGTGATGGGACTACTCCAAGAGACCCAGTACTTC.

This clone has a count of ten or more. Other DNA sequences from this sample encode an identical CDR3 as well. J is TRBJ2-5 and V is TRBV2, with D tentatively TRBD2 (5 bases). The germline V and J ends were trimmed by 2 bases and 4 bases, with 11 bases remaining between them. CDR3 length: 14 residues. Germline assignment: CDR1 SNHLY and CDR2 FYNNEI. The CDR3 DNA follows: TGTGCCAGCAGTGAATTAACTAGTGGAGAGACCCAGTACTTC. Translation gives CASSELTSGETQYF.

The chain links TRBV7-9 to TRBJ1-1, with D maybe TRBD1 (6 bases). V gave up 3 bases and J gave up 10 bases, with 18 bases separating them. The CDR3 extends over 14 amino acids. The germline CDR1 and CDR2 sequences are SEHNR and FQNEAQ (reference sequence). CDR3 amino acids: CASSFGQRGDVAFF. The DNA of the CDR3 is TGTGCCAGCAGCTTTGGACAGCGCGGGGATGTAGCTTTCTTT. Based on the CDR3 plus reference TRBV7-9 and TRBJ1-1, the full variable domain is DTGVSQNPRHKITKRGQNVTFRCDPISEHNRLYWYRQTLGQGPEFLTYFQNEAQLEKSRLLSDRFSAERPKGSFSTLEIQRTEQGDSAMYLCASSFGQRGDVAFFGQGTRLTVV.

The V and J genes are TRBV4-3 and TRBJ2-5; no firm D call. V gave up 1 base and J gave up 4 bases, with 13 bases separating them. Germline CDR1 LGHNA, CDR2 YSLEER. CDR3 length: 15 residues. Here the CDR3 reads CASSQGAKSGETQYF. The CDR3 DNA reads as TGCGCCAGCAGCCAAGGAGCTAAATCCGGAGAGACCCAGTACTTC.

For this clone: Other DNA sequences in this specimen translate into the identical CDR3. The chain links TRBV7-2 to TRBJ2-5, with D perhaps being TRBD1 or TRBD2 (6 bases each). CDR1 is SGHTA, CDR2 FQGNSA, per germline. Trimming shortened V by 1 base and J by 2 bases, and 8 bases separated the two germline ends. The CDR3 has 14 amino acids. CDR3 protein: CASSLGGGQETQYF. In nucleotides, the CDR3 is TGTGCCAGCAGCTTAGGAGGGGGGCAAGAGACCCAGTACTTC.

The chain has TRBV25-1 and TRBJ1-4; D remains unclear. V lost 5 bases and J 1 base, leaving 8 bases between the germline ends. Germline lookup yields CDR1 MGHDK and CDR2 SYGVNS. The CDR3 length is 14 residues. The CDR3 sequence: CASSPRGTNEKLFF. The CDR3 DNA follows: TGTGCCAGCAGTCCCCGGGGAACTAATGAAAAACTGTTTTTT.

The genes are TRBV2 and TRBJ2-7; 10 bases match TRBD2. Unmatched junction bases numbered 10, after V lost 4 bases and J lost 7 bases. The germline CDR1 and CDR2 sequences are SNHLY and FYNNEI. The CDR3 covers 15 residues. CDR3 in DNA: TGTGCCAGCAGTGGCCCGAGCGGGGGGGCCTGGGAGCAGTACTTC. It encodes CASSGPSGGAWEQYF.

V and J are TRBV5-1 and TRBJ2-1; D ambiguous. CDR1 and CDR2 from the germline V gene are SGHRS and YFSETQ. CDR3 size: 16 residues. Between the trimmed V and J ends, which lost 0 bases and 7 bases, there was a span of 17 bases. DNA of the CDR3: TGCGCCAGCAGCTTGGATGTTGGTCCCCCAGAAAATGAGCAGTTCTTC. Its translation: CASSLDVGPPENEQFF. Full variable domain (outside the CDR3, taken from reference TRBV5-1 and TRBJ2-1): KAGVTQTPRYLIKTRGQQVTLSCSPISGHRSVSWYQQTPGQGLQFLFEYFSETQRNKGNFPGRFSGRQFSNSRSEMNVSTLELGDSALYLCASSLDVGPPENEQFFGPGTRLTVL.

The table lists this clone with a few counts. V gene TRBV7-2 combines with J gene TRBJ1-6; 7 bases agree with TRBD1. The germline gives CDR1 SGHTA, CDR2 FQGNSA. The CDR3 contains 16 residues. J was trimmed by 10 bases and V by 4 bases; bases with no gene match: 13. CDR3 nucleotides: TGTGCCAGCAGCTGGGATAGACAGGGAGTAGGATCACCCCTCCACTTT. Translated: CASSWDRQGVGSPLHF.

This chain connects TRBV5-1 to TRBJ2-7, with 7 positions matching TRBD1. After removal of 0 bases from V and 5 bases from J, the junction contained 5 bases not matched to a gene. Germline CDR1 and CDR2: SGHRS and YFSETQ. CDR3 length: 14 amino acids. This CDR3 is CASSLVQGTDEQYF. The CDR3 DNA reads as TGCGCCAGCAGCTTGGTACAGGGGACCGACGAGCAGTACTTC. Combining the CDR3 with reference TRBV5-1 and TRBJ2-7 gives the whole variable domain KAGVTQTPRYLIKTRGQQVTLSCSPISGHRSVSWYQQTPGQGLQFLFEYFSETQRNKGNFPGRFSGRQFSNSRSEMNVSTLELGDSALYLCASSLVQGTDEQYFGPGTRLTVT.

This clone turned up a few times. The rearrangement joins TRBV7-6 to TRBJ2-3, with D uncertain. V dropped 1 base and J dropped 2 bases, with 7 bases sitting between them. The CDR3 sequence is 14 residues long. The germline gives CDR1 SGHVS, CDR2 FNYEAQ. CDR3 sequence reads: CASSLEANTDTQYF. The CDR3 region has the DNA TGTGCCAGCAGCTTAGAGGCCAACACAGATACGCAGTATTTT.

The CDR3 here is CAWSVQGGQDAFF. DNA of the CDR3: TGTGCCTGGAGTGTACAAGGGGGCCAGGACGCTTTCTTT. The rearrangement joins TRBV30 to TRBJ1-1, with 7 nucleotides matching TRBD1. Germline values: CDR1 GTSNPN, CDR2 SVGIG (reference sequence). CDR3 length: 13 amino acids. Trimming removed 0 bases from V and 11 bases from J; junction bases left unmatched: 9.

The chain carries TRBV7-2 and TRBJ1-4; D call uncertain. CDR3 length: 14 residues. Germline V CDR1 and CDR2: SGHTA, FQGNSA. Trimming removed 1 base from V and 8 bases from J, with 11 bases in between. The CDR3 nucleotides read TGTGCCAGCAGCTTAGGATGGGCGGGAGAAAAACTGTTTTTT. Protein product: CASSLGWAGEKLFF.

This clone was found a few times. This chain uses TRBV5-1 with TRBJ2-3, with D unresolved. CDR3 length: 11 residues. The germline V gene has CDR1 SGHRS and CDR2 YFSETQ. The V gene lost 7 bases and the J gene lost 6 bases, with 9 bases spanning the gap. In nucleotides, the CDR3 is TGCGCCAGCGTAGAGGAGGATACGCAGTATTTT. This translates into CASVEEDTQYF.

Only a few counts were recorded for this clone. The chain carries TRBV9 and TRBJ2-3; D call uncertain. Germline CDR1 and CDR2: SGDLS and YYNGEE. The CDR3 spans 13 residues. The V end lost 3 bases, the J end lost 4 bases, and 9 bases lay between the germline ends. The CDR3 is CASSAQVADTQYF. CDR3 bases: TGTGCCAGCAGCGCCCAGGTCGCAGATACGCAGTATTTT.